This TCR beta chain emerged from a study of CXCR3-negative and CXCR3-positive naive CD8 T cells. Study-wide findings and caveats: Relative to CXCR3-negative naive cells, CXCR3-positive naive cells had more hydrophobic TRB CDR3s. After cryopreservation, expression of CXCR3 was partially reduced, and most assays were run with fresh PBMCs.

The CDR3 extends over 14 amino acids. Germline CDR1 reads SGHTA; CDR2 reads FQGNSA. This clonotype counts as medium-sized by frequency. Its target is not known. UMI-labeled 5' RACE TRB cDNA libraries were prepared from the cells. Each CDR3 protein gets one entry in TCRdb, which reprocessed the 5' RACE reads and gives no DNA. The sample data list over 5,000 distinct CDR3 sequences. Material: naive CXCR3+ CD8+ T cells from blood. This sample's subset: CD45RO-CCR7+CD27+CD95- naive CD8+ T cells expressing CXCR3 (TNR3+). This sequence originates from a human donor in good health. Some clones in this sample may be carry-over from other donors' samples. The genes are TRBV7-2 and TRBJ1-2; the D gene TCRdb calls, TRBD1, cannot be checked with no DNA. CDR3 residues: CASSLEGAAYGYTF.